One and the same sample provided the 23 T cell receptor beta chains below, sequenced in a study of OX40 agonist ivuxolimab in advanced cancers. The library was generated by the immunoSEQ multiplex PCR assay. Drawn from immuneACCESS, this table holds only the in-frame rearrangements with V and J called that TCRdb kept. Clones are partly lost; checked studies trace under half to an unresolved V gene and leave the rest unexplained. The sample contains over 65,000 clones, 84% of them found a single time. The top ten hold about 0.51% of the sample. The sequencing used CD4+ or CD8+ T cells sorted from blood, collected in a trial of the OX40 agonist ivuxolimab. These receptors were taken from an adult with an advanced solid tumor such as melanoma, head and neck, liver or kidney cancer.

This chain links TRBV5-8 with TRBJ2-7, with a possible D match to TRBD1 (5 bases). Germline loops: CDR1 SGHTS, CDR2 YDEGEE. This CDR3 spans 16 amino acids. Trimming left V 7 bases short and J 0 bases short, with 20 bases between. The CDR3 DNA sequence: TGTGCCAGCCGCAAACCTCGGATCCAGGGCTCCTACGAGCAGTACTTC. Protein product: CASRKPRIQGSYEQYF.

The chain couples TRBV6-5 to TRBJ2-7, with 8 nucleotides matching TRBD1. The CDR3 has 15 residues. Germline V gene data show CDR1 as MNHEY and CDR2 as SVGAGI. Trimming took 4 bases from V and 5 from J; bases not matched to a gene: 10. The CDR3 coding sequence is TGTGCCAGCAGTTTCCGGACAGGGAAAGCTGACGAGCAGTACTTC. This codes for CASSFRTGKADEQYF.

This chain links TRBV6-4 with TRBJ2-3; maybe TRBD2 (6 bases). The V and J ends lost 6 bases and 3 bases respectively, with 16 bases between them. Germline CDR1 MRHNA, CDR2 SNTAGT. The CDR3 covers 15 residues. The CDR3 sequence is CASSRDGGGTDTQYF. CDR3 nucleotides: TGTGCCAGCAGCCGGGACGGGGGTGGGACAGATACGCAGTATTTT.

This chain connects TRBV7-8 to TRBJ1-1, with D perhaps TRBD1 (5 bases). The CDR3 extends over 13 amino acids. Germline CDR1 SGHVS, CDR2 FQNEAQ. V was pared by 6 bases and J by 10 bases, with 18 bases between. The CDR3 bases are TGTGCCAGCAGTCCCCGGACGGGGACGGGAGCTTTCTTT. Protein sequence: CASSPRTGTGAFF.

The J gene is TRBJ1-4, the V gene TRBV7-9, with D perhaps matching TRBD1 (5 bases). In germline, CDR1 is SEHNR, CDR2 FQNEAQ (reference sequence). The CDR3 has 15 residues. The germline V and J ends were trimmed by 5 bases and 6 bases, with 16 bases remaining between them. The CDR3 DNA reads as TGTGCCAGCAGCCTAGGCGCGGGACTCCATGAAAAACTGTTTTTT. This translates into CASSLGAGLHEKLFF.

The table lists this clone with a count of one. The rearrangement joins TRBV4-1 to TRBJ2-4; a weak D match, TRBD1 (5 bases). Per germline, CDR1 MGHRA and CDR2 YSYEKL. V dropped 0 bases and J dropped 1 base, with 7 bases sitting between them. This CDR3 is built from 15 residues. The CDR3 nucleotides are TGCGCCAGCAGCCAAGAAGGGGTGGCCAAAAACATTCAGTACTTC. It is translated as CASSQEGVAKNIQYF.

The chain is built from TRBV19 and TRBJ1-1; D may be TRBD1 (5 bases). Germline V lookup: CDR1 LNHDA, CDR2 SQIVND (reference sequence). The CDR3 is made up of 13 amino acids. The ends were cut back, 7 bases at V and 4 bases at J, with 13 bases in the middle. CDR3: CASTFRGPTEAFF. In DNA form, the CDR3 reads TGTGCCAGTACTTTCCGGGGCCCCACTGAAGCTTTCTTT.

This chain connects TRBV21-1 to TRBJ2-5; the D call TRBD1 from the table was never checked on the DNA. TRBV21-1 corresponds to a pseudogene. The CDR3 covers 15 residues. This CDR3 is CASSDYSTGGETQYF. The CDR3 DNA reads as TGTGCCAGCAGCGACTACTCTACAGGGGGGGAGACCCAGTACTTC.

V gene TRBV28 combines with J gene TRBJ1-5; D gene ambiguous. The V end was cut by 3 bases, the J end by 5 bases, with 5 bases between. CDR1 and CDR2 from the germline V gene are MDHEN and SYDVKM. The CDR3 contains 12 residues. CDR3 protein: CASSLGYQPQHF. The CDR3 nucleotides are TGTGCCAGCAGTTTGGGTTATCAGCCCCAGCATTTT.

This chain links TRBV19 with TRBJ1-1, with 9 positions matching TRBD1. This CDR3 region has 18 residues. The junction had 13 bases not matched to a gene; V was cut back by 3 bases and J by 2 bases. Germline CDR1 and CDR2: LNHDA and SQIVND (reference sequence). CDR3 loop: CASSMLGRGTGRNTEAFF. Here the CDR3 DNA reads TGTGCCAGTAGTATGCTAGGGCGAGGGACAGGGAGAAACACTGAAGCTTTCTTT.

The rearrangement links TRBV30 to TRBJ1-5; D ambiguous. CDR3 length equals 13 residues. Deletions cut 0 bases from V and 7 bases from J, with 10 bases between. The germline V gene has CDR1 GTSNPN and CDR2 SVGIG (reference sequence). CDR3 coding DNA: TGTGCCTGGAGTGTAGACACCGAACAGCCCCAGCATTTT. This encodes CAWSVDTEQPQHF.

The chain carries TRBV2 and TRBJ2-3; 7 bases are shared with TRBD2. The J segment lost 0 bases and the V segment lost 4 bases, leaving 7 bases of the junction unmatched. Germline V lookup: CDR1 SNHLY, CDR2 FYNNEI. This CDR3 contains 16 residues. CDR3 nucleotide sequence: TGTGCCAGCAGTGGTCTGTTGGGAGGGAGCACAGATACGCAGTATTTT. Its translation: CASSGLLGGSTDTQYF.

The chain uses TRBV30 and TRBJ2-1; D remains ambiguous. CDR1 and CDR2 (germline): GTSNPN, SVGIG (reference sequence). There are 13 residues in the CDR3. V gave up 4 bases and J gave up 4 bases, with 11 bases separating them. The CDR3 nucleotides are TGTGCCTGGAAATCACGGGTTTACAATGAGCAGTTCTTC. The encoded protein is CAWKSRVYNEQFF.

As regards this clone: This sample also contains other DNA sequences that code for the same CDR3. The chain joins TRBV6-5 to TRBJ2-7; unclear D gene. Trimming pared 0 bases from V and 2 bases from J, leaving 5 bases between. In germline, CDR1 is MNHEY, CDR2 SVGAGI. CDR3 size: 13 residues. The CDR3 DNA reads as TGTGCCAGCAGTTACTCACCTCCCTACGAGCAGTACTTC. Amino acids: CASSYSPPYEQYF.

This sequence joins TRBV6-5 and TRBJ1-4; 7 bases are shared with TRBD1. Per the germline V gene, CDR1 is MNHEY and CDR2 is SVGAGI. V was clipped by 5 bases and J by 7 bases; unmatched bases: 7. The CDR3 is made up of 14 amino acids. CDR3 loop: CASSPDRAREKLFF. CDR3 bases: TGTGCCAGCAGTCCCGACAGGGCTCGTGAAAAACTGTTTTTT.

In this sample, this clone turned up once. V gene TRBV28 combines with J gene TRBJ2-3; the D gene is possibly TRBD2 (6 bases). V was pared by 6 bases and J by 0 bases, with 16 bases between. The CDR3 is made up of 16 amino acids. Germline assignment: CDR1 MDHEN and CDR2 SYDVKM. The CDR3 DNA reads as TGTGCCAGCAGCCCGCGGGGCCTCGGTAGCACAGATACGCAGTATTTT. Translating gives CASSPRGLGSTDTQYF.

CDR3: CASSSTTGTPELFF. CDR3 nucleotides: TGTGCCAGCAGTTCCACCACCGGGACGCCGGAGCTGTTTTTT. The genes are TRBV7-3 and TRBJ2-2; possibly TRBD1 or TRBD2 for D (5 bases each). Germline V gene data show CDR1 as SGHTA and CDR2 as FQGTGA. This CDR3 comprises 14 residues. The germline V and J ends were trimmed by 6 bases and 10 bases, with 18 bases remaining between them.

The rearrangement links TRBV7-2 to TRBJ2-7, with 8 bases aligning to TRBD1. The junction had 7 bases not matched to a gene; V was cut back by 3 bases and J by 6 bases. This CDR3 region has 14 residues. The germline CDR1 and CDR2 sequences are SGHTA and FQGNSA. The CDR3 loop is CASSFGQGVSEQYF. The CDR3 nucleotides are TGTGCCAGCAGCTTTGGACAGGGTGTTTCCGAGCAGTACTTC. The full variable domain, completed using reference TRBV7-2 and TRBJ2-7, is GAGVSQSPSNKVTEKGKDVELRCDPISGHTALYWYRQSLGQGLEFLIYFQGNSAPDKSGLPSDRFSAERTGGSVSTLTIQRTQQEDSAVYLCASSFGQGVSEQYFGPGTRLTVT.

The chain links TRBV5-1 to TRBJ1-4; TRBD1 is a possible D gene (5 bases). V shed 4 bases and J shed 6 bases, with 16 bases lying between them. There are 15 residues in the CDR3. Per germline, CDR1 SGHRS and CDR2 YFSETQ. CDR3 amino acids: CASSPRAGRYEKLFF. CDR3 nucleotides: TGCGCCAGCAGCCCACGGGCAGGGCGATATGAAAAACTGTTTTTT.

The rearrangement links TRBV7-9 to TRBJ2-4; D is unresolved. V dropped 1 base and J dropped 7 bases, with 2 bases sitting between them. CDR1 SEHNR and CDR2 FQNEAQ come from the germline V gene (reference sequence). The CDR3 consists of 11 residues. CDR3 sequence: CASSLGNIQYF. The CDR3 DNA reads TGTGCCAGCAGCTTAGGTAACATTCAGTACTTC.

The V and J genes are TRBV30 and TRBJ2-7; 9 nucleotides line up with TRBD1. There are 14 residues in the CDR3. The V segment lost 3 bases and the J segment 5 bases; nucleotides outside the gene matches: 8. CDR1 and CDR2 from the germline V gene are GTSNPN and SVGIG (reference sequence). In DNA, the CDR3 is TGTGCCTGGAGCCCAACAGGGGGCCAAGACGAGCAGTACTTC. Its protein product is CAWSPTGGQDEQYF.

Concerning this clone itself: An end of the junction differs from the germline gene, which may be a read error. The chain has TRBV6-1 and TRBJ1-2; D is uncertain. Germline V gene data show CDR1 as MNHNS and CDR2 as SASEGT. CDR3 size: 13 residues. The CDR3 spells CASSEAGPWGYTF. The CDR3, as DNA: TGTGCCAGCAGCGAAGCGGGCCCGTGGGGCTACACCTTC.

Only a few counts were recorded for this clone. The rearrangement uses TRBV4-3 and TRBJ2-3, with D perhaps TRBD2 (7 bases). The CDR3 spans 16 residues. Germline V gene data show CDR1 as LGHNA and CDR2 as YSLEER. The V gene lost 1 base and the J gene lost 2 bases, with 13 bases spanning the gap. CDR3 loop: CASSQVGGAYTDTQYF. As DNA, the CDR3 is TGCGCCAGCAGCCAAGTTGGGGGGGCGTACACAGATACGCAGTATTTT.